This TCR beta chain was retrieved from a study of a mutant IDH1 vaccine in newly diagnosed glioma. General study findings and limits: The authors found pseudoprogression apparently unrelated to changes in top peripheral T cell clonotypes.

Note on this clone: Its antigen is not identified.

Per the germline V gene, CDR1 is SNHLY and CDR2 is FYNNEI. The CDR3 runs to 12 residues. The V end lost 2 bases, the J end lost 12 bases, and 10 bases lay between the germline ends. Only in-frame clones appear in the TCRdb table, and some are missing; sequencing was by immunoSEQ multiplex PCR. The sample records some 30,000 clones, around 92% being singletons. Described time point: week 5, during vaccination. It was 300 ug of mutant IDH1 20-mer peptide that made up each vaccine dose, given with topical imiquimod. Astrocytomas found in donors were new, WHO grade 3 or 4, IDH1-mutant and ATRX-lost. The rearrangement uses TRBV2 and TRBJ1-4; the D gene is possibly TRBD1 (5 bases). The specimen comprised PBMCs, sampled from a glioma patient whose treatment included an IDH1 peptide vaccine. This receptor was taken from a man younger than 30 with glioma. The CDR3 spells CASSETGGELFF. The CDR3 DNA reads TGTGCCAGCAGTGAAACAGGCGGGGAACTGTTTTTT.